These T cell receptor beta chains were read from a single sample in a study of identical twins. TCRdb redid the calling of the 5' RACE reads with MiXCR, one entry per CDR3 protein. This sample has 450,000 or so distinct CDR3 sequences, with approximately 24% found just once. These same records also appear under a second study, on T cells expressing NK-cell markers.

Material: CD4+ T cells sorted from blood. The source is a woman aged 18-29 years in good health. CDR3s include the opening cysteine and the closing phenylalanine or tryptophan. The order of the fields is D gene, clone size, J gene, V gene, CDR3 DNA, CDR3 protein. D genes are given only for firm matches. Clone size appears in some rows only: once, few, many, or a class for an expanded clone.

NA,NA,TRBJ2-3,TRBV2,TGTGCCAGCAGTGATCTTGGACCGGGAAGAACAGATACGCAGTATTTT,CASSDLGPGRTDTQYF
NA,NA,TRBJ2-7,TRBV3-1,TGTGCCAGCAGCCGCCTTGGAGCAGGATACGAGCAGTACTTC,CASSRLGAGYEQYF
TRBD1,few,TRBJ1-5,TRBV7-8,TGTGCCAGCAGCCAGGGGGGTGCGAATCAGCCCCAGCATTTT,CASSQGGANQPQHF
NA,few,TRBJ2-7,TRBV10-3,TGTGCCATCAGTGTTGAGGAGTACGAGCAGTACTTC,CAISVEEYEQYF
TRBD2,NA,TRBJ2-1,TRBV5-1,TGCGCCAGCAGCCTACGGACTAGCGGGAGTACGGATGAGCAGTTCTTC,CASSLRTSGSTDEQFF
NA,NA,TRBJ1-6,TRBV20-1,TGCAGTGCTCTCCGGGACCCTAATTCACCCCTCCACTTT,CSALRDPNSPLHF
TRBD1,NA,TRBJ1-4,TRBV20-1,TGCAGTGCTAGAGATTACCACAGGGGGAGTGAAAAACTGTTTTTT,CSARDYHRGSEKLFF
NA,NA,TRBJ2-1,TRBV7-9,TGTGCCAGCAGCTTCGGGGGCTCCCACAGCAGCAATGAGCAGTTCTTC,CASSFGGSHSSNEQFF
TRBD2,few,TRBJ2-3,TRBV6-1,TGTGCCAGCAGACTTAGCGGGCGGGGCACAGATACGCAGTATTTT,CASRLSGRGTDTQYF
NA,many,TRBJ1-1,TRBV6-2/TRBV6-3,TGTGCCAGCAGTCCTGGGTGGGGGCATGAAGCTTTCTTT,CASSPGWGHEAFF
NA,NA,TRBJ2-7,TRBV27,TGTGCCAGCAGTTATACGGCGGGGCAGAACTACGAGCAGTACTTC,CASSYTAGQNYEQYF
TRBD1,few,TRBJ1-2,TRBV10-3,TGTGCCGTCCTTAGGGACAGAGCTAACTATGGCTACACCTTC,CAVLRDRANYGYTF
TRBD2,many,TRBJ2-1,TRBV20-1,TGCAGTGCTCAAGATCTAGCGGGAGCTTCCAATGAGCAGTTCTTC,CSAQDLAGASNEQFF
TRBD1,few,TRBJ1-2,TRBV2,TGTGCCAGCAGTGACAGGGGGCTTAACTATGGCTACACCTTC,CASSDRGLNYGYTF
NA,NA,TRBJ2-5,TRBV12-3/TRBV12-4,TGTGCCAGCAGTTTTAGCGTGAAGGTGGAGACCCAGTACTTC,CASSFSVKVETQYF
TRBD2,few,TRBJ2-1,TRBV5-1,TGCGCCAGCCGGACAACTAGCGTAAGATACAATGAGCAGTTCTTC,CASRTTSVRYNEQFF
TRBD2,NA,TRBJ2-1,TRBV29-1,TGCAGCGCCGGCGGGAGGACCTACAATGAGCAGTTCTTC,CSAGGRTYNEQFF
TRBD1,NA,TRBJ1-4,TRBV6-1,TGTGCCAGCAGTACCGGACAGGGGGCGCATCCTAATGAAAAACTGTTTTTT,CASSTGQGAHPNEKLFF
NA,NA,TRBJ2-1,TRBV27,TGTGCCAGCAGGCGCCCTGGACTAACCCTGTACAATGAGCAGTTCTTC,CASRRPGLTLYNEQFF
TRBD2,few,TRBJ2-7,TRBV20-1,TGCAGTGCAAAAGAACTAGCGGGAGGCTATTACGAGCAGTACTTC,CSAKELAGGYYEQYF
NA,few,TRBJ2-7,TRBV12-3/TRBV12-4,TGTGCCAGCAGTTTAGATGCAGGGGGGTACTACGAGCAGTACTTC,CASSLDAGGYYEQYF
NA,many,TRBJ2-3,TRBV7-2,TGTGCCAGCAGCCTTGATGTCGATACGCAGTATTTT,CASSLDVDTQYF
NA,NA,TRBJ2-7,TRBV29-1,TGCAGCGTCCCGGGACCTCAGCCGACCGAGCAGTACTTC,CSVPGPQPTEQYF
NA,NA,TRBJ2-1,TRBV4-3,TGCGCCAGCAGCCGGGCGAGCTCCTACAATGAGCAGTTCTTC,CASSRASSYNEQFF
TRBD1,NA,TRBJ2-1,TRBV9,TGTGCCAGCAGCGTTTCATCGGACAGGGTGAGTGAGCAGTTCTTC,CASSVSSDRVSEQFF
NA,NA,TRBJ2-2,TRBV5-1,TGCGCCAGCAGCCCGGGACGGACGAACACCGGGGAGCTGTTTTTT,CASSPGRTNTGELFF
NA,few,TRBJ2-3,TRBV18,TGTGCCAGCTCGGAAGCCTATGATACGCAGTATTTT,CASSEAYDTQYF
TRBD2,NA,TRBJ2-1,TRBV15,TGTGCCACCAGCAGTGGGACTAGCCAAGGACGTGAGCAGTTCTTC,CATSSGTSQGREQFF
NA,NA,TRBJ2-1,TRBV9,TGTGCCAGCAGCTCCCATGGGAAGGGCAATGAGCAGTTCTTC,CASSSHGKGNEQFF
NA,NA,TRBJ2-3,TRBV7-2,TGTGCCAGCAGCTTAAGTTCTGGGTCTGGTTTCCTTACGCAGTATTTT,CASSLSSGSGFLTQYF
NA,NA,TRBJ2-2,TRBV20-1,TGCAGTGCTAGGTCAGGAGGAGGGGCCGGGGAGCTGTTTTTT,CSARSGGGAGELFF
TRBD2,many,TRBJ2-7,TRBV12-3/TRBV12-4,TGTGCCAGCAGTCGACGACTAGCGGGGGGCGAGCAGTACTTC,CASSRRLAGGEQYF
TRBD1,NA,TRBJ2-7,TRBV7-8,TGTGCCAGCAGCTTAGCGGGGACAGGGCAGTACGAGCAGTACTTC,CASSLAGTGQYEQYF
NA,NA,TRBJ2-3,TRBV5-1,TGCGCCAGCAGCAGAGGGGTTGCAGATACGCAGTATTTT,CASSRGVADTQYF
TRBD2,few,TRBJ2-7,TRBV5-1,TGCGCCAGTAGGGGTAGCGGGGCCTACGAGCAGTACTTC,CASRGSGAYEQYF
NA,few,TRBJ2-1,TRBV20-1,TGCAGTGCTAGAGCTCAACCTAATACCAGGCTAAAGTTCTTC,CSARAQPNTRLKFF
NA,NA,TRBJ1-4,TRBV25-1,TGTGCCAGCAGTGCGGGGGGTACAAATGAAAAACTGTTTTTT,CASSAGGTNEKLFF
NA,few,TRBJ2-1,TRBV4-3,TGCGCCAGCAGCCAAGGCGATAGCCTCAATGAGCAGTTCTTC,CASSQGDSLNEQFF
TRBD1,NA,TRBJ1-5,TRBV7-6,TGTGCCAGCAGGTCCAGGGACAGCAATAATCAGCCCCAGCATTTT,CASRSRDSNNQPQHF
NA,NA,TRBJ2-3,TRBV7-2,TGTGCCAGCAGCTCATGGGAGAGCGCAGATACGCAGTATTTT,CASSSWESADTQYF
TRBD2,few,TRBJ2-3,TRBV4-1,TGCGCCAGCAGCCAAGAGGGGGACTACCCAGTATTAGACACGCAGTATTTT,CASSQEGDYPVLDTQYF
NA,few,TRBJ2-3,TRBV28,TGTGCCAGCAGCTACGGGGGAGCGGGCACAGATACGCAGTATTTT,CASSYGGAGTDTQYF
NA,NA,TRBJ2-7,TRBV27,TGTGCCAGCAGTTTTTTGTGGGAGCCCTCCTACGAGCAGTACTTC,CASSFLWEPSYEQYF
NA,NA,TRBJ2-7,TRBV5-6,TGTGCCAGCAGCTTGACTAGTGTTTACGAGCAGTACTTC,CASSLTSVYEQYF
NA,few,TRBJ2-1,TRBV12-3/TRBV12-4,TGTGCCAGCAGGCCCCAGGGGAACAATGAGCAGTTCTTC,CASRPQGNNEQFF
TRBD2,NA,TRBJ2-7,TRBV20-1,TGCAGTGCTAGACGAGGACTAGGGAGGCCCTACGAGCAGTACTTC,CSARRGLGRPYEQYF
TRBD2,few,TRBJ2-5,TRBV7-2,TGTGCCAGCAGCTTTTCGGGAGGGCCGGGAGAGACCCAGTACTTC,CASSFSGGPGETQYF
TRBD1,NA,TRBJ1-4,TRBV7-8,TGTGCCAGCAGCTTAGCGGCAGGGGGAAATGAAAAACTGTTTTTT,CASSLAAGGNEKLFF
TRBD1,few,TRBJ2-4,TRBV12-3/TRBV12-4,TGTGCCAGCAGCGGGGACAGCTACCTTCAGTACTTC,CASSGDSYLQYF
NA,few,TRBJ2-1,TRBV20-1,TGCAGTGCTAGATCCATAAGTAACAATGAGCAGTTCTTC,CSARSISNNEQFF
NA,few,TRBJ2-1,TRBV20-1,TGCAGTGCTTGGATATGGACTGGTTTTTCGGGTGAGCAGTTCTTC,CSAWIWTGFSGEQFF
NA,NA,TRBJ2-3,TRBV5-1,TGCGCCAGCAGCTTGTTTTCGTATGGAGGCACAGATACGCAGTATTTT,CASSLFSYGGTDTQYF
NA,NA,TRBJ2-1,TRBV29-1,TGCAGCGTTGCATGGGGGGCGAGCTCCTACAATGAGCAGTTCTTC,CSVAWGASSYNEQFF